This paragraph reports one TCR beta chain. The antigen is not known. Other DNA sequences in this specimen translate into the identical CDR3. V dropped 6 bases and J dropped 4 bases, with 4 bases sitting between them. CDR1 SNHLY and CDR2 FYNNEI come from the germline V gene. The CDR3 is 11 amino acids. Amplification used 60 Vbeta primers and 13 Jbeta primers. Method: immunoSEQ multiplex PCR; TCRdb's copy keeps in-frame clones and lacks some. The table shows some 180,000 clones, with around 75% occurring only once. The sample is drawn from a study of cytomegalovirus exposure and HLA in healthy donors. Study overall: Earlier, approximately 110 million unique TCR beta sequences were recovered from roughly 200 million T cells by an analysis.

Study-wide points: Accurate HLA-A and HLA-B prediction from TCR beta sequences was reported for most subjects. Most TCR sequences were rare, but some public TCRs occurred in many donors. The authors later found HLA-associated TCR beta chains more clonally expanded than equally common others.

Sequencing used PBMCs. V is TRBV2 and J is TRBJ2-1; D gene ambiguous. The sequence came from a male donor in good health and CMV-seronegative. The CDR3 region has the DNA TGTGCCAGCAGAGCTTACAATGAGCAGTTCTTC. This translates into CASRAYNEQFF.